This TCR beta chain derives from a study of regulatory T cells in long-lasting Graves disease. Findings and limits, study-wide: Thyroid tissue was not studied; only peripheral blood was.

Points on this clonotype: As yet, its antigen is unknown.

The time point: newly diagnosed GD, antithyroid drugs for less than 3 months. Extracted RNA from PBMCs served as the source of the TCR library. TCR beta libraries were built with iRepertoire HTBI primers and Arm-PCR of CDR3 regions. TCRdb ran MiXCR on the multiplex PCR reads and lists one entry per CDR3 protein. The repertoire consists of 250,000 to 300,000 distinct CDR3 sequences, with roughly 18% occurring once and the leading ten covering around 13%. The germline V gene encodes CDR1 SEHNR and CDR2 FQNEAQ (reference sequence). The CDR3 sequence is 15 residues long. The V end was cut by 5 bases, the J end by 5 bases, with 18 bases between. These data also featured in a second study, about T cells in Graves' hyperthyroidism and ophthalmopathy.

This sample comprised peripheral blood mononuclear cells (PBMCs), obtained at new diagnosis, from a patient treated with antithyroid drugs. The receptor's source is a woman aged 25 to 39 with Graves disease. The chain couples TRBV7-9 to TRBJ1-1, with D tentatively TRBD1 (5 bases). The CDR3 DNA follows: TGTGCCAGCAGCCCGGGGACGTCGGTTAGGACTGAAGCTTTCTTT. Translation: CASSPGTSVRTEAFF.